These 30 T cell receptor beta chains were sequenced from one sample in a study of T cells after yellow fever vaccination. MiXCR was run by TCRdb on the 5' RACE reads, yielding one entry per CDR3 protein. Of 45,000 to 75,000 distinct CDR3 sequences in the sample, approximately 5.7% were seen once. This material consisted of PBMCs, either bulk or a sorted T-cell subset (CD4+, CD8+, memory, or dextramer-sorted; not recorded which), taken on the day of the yellow fever booster vaccination. These TCRs come from a man aged 18-30 years who received the YFV17D yellow fever vaccine.

The gene calls are TRBV9 and TRBJ1-5; no clear D. The CDR3 has 13 residues. Germline lookup yields CDR1 SGDLS and CDR2 YYNGEE. With 0 bases removed from V and 4 bases from J, the gap between germline ends came to 5 bases. The CDR3 protein is CASSVAANQPQHF. The DNA of the CDR3 is TGTGCCAGCAGCGTAGCAGCTAATCAGCCCCAGCATTTT.

This chain connects TRBV20-1 to TRBJ1-6; 8 nucleotides agree with TRBD1. J gave up 2 bases and V 1 base, and 7 bases lay outside the gene matches. Germline CDR1 DFQATT, CDR2 SNEGSKA (reference sequence). CDR3 length equals 17 residues. The CDR3 DNA follows: TGCAGTGCTAGAGCCGCGACAGGGGCGGCCTATAATTCACCCCTCCACTTT. Its protein product is CSARAATGAAYNSPLHF.

This clonotype was detected many times. V is TRBV20-1 and J is TRBJ1-4, with TRBD1 as a possible D gene (5 bases). Deletions cut 3 bases from V and 6 bases from J, with 11 bases between. Germline assignment: CDR1 DFQATT and CDR2 SNEGSKA (reference sequence). This CDR3 is built from 13 residues. CDR3 loop: CSARKDTYEKLFF. Here the CDR3 DNA reads TGCAGTGCTAGGAAGGACACCTATGAAAAACTGTTTTTT.

The V call is TRBV6-5, the J call TRBJ1-2, with 8 nucleotides matching TRBD1. CDR1 is MNHEY, CDR2 SVGAGI, per germline. The CDR3 is made up of 14 amino acids. V was clipped by 5 bases and J by 8 bases; unmatched bases: 10. CDR3 protein: CASSLLGQGRGYTF. The CDR3 bases are TGTGCCAGCAGTCTCCTAGGACAGGGTCGGGGCTACACCTTC.

In its sample, this clonotype was seen many times. The chain employs TRBV27 and TRBJ2-4; D assignment may be TRBD1 or TRBD2 (5 bases each). The germline CDR1 and CDR2 sequences are MNHEY and SMNVEV (reference sequence). The CDR3 covers 15 residues. V lost 3 bases and J 4 bases, leaving 13 bases between the germline ends. For the CDR3, the DNA is TGTGCCAGCAGTTTTGGGGGTCACCCAAAAAACATTCAGTACTTC. It is translated as CASSFGGHPKNIQYF.

This clonotype has a handful of counts. V gene TRBV4-1 combines with J gene TRBJ1-1, with D possibly TRBD1 on 6 matching bases. The CDR3 has 13 residues. V gave up 2 bases and J gave up 5 bases, with 9 bases separating them. Germline CDR1 reads MGHRA; CDR2 reads YSYEKL. The CDR3 spells CASSQTGTTEAFF. DNA of the CDR3: TGCGCCAGCAGCCAAACAGGGACTACTGAAGCTTTCTTT.

The V call is TRBV19, the J call TRBJ2-7, with TRBD2 matching 9 bases. CDR3 size: 13 residues. Germline CDR1 reads LNHDA; CDR2 reads SQIVND (reference sequence). The V and J ends lost 8 bases and 6 bases, in that order; junction bases with no gene match: 8. The CDR3 DNA is TGTGCCAGTCACGACAGGACTAGCGTCGAGCAGTACTTC. Its protein product is CASHDRTSVEQYF.

This clonotype showed up just a few times. The chain carries TRBV7-9 and TRBJ2-1; TRBD2 matches at 12 bases. The CDR3 length is 17 residues. The J segment lost 8 bases and the V segment lost 3 bases, leaving 11 bases of the junction unmatched. Germline-derived CDR1 and CDR2 are SEHNR and FQNEAQ (reference sequence). CDR3 nucleotides: TGTGCCAGCAGCTTCTACGGACTAGCGGGGACCCACGATGAGCAGTTCTTC. It codes for CASSFYGLAGTHDEQFF.

The chain employs TRBV11-2 and TRBJ2-3, with 8 bases aligning to TRBD1. This CDR3 region has 18 residues. Trimming cost V 2 bases and J 6 bases; bases outside gene matches: 16. In germline, CDR1 is SGHAT, CDR2 FQNNGV. The CDR3 here is CASSLPTTTGGPSDTQYF. In DNA form, the CDR3 reads TGTGCCAGCAGCTTACCAACCACTACAGGGGGACCCTCGGATACGCAGTATTTT.

This clonotype was detected only once. This sequence may be a read error, since a much larger clone differs from it by one base. This chain uses TRBV25-1 with TRBJ2-1, with D unresolved. Per germline, CDR1 MGHDK and CDR2 SYGVNS. The CDR3 has 11 residues. The DNA for the CDR3 is TGTGCCAGCATTGAAGTGCCGGAGCAGTTCTTC. Amino acids: CASIEVPEQFF. Full variable domain (remainder filled in from reference TRBV25-1 and TRBJ2-1): EADIYQTPRYLVIGTGKKITLECSQTMGHDKMYWYQQDPGMELHLIHYSYGVNSTEKGDLSSESTVSRIRTEHFPLTLESARPSHTSQYLCASIEVPEQFFGPGTRLTVL.

This clonotype occurred many times. This chain connects TRBV6-2 or TRBV6-3 to TRBJ2-3; no definite D call. The CDR3 runs to 15 residues. Germline V gene sequence: CDR1 MNHEY, CDR2 SVGEGT. V lost 6 bases to trimming and J lost 1 base, with 14 bases between them. CDR3 nucleotide sequence: TGTGCCAGCAGCCTCGCATTCCAGGGCACAGATACGCAGTATTTT. Its translation is CASSLAFQGTDTQYF.

The table lists this clonotype with a few counts. The rearrangement uses TRBV29-1 and TRBJ1-2; no reliable D call. Looked up from germline, CDR1 is SQVTM and CDR2 is ANQGSEA. V was cut by 5 bases and J by 4 bases, with 29 bases left in between. CDR3 length: 18 amino acids. The CDR3 DNA sequence: TGCAGCGTTCCCTCCGTGACACGGAGAATGCTTATAGGCTATGGCTACACCTTC. This translates into CSVPSVTRRMLIGYGYTF.

This clonotype was detected a few times. This chain joins TRBV13 and TRBJ2-5; 14 bases align to TRBD2. J gave up 5 bases and V 5 bases, and 4 bases lay outside the gene matches. There are 15 residues in the CDR3. CDR1 and CDR2 (germline): PRHDT, FYEKMQ (reference sequence). The CDR3 DNA is TGTGCCAGCAGCCGGACTAGCGGGGGGCTGGAGACCCAGTACTTC. Its protein product is CASSRTSGGLETQYF. The complete variable domain, with remaining parts taken from reference TRBV13 and TRBJ2-5, reads AAGVIQSPRHLIKEKRETATLKCYPIPRHDTVYWYQQGPGQDPQFLISFYEKMQSDKGSIPDRFSAQQFSDYHSELNMSSLELGDSALYFCASSRTSGGLETQYFGPGTRLLVL.

This clonotype was detected many times. V is TRBV5-6 and J is TRBJ2-5, with 7 nucleotides matching TRBD1. The CDR3 runs 14 residues. V lost 3 bases to trimming and J lost 5 bases; unmatched junction nucleotides: 7. Germline loops: CDR1 SGHDT, CDR2 YYEEEE. The CDR3, as DNA: TGTGCCAGCAGCTGGGGCAGGGGGTACGAGACCCAGTACTTC. Translated: CASSWGRGYETQYF.

This clonotype showed up just a few times. This chain uses TRBV12-3 or TRBV12-4 with TRBJ1-3, with unresolved D. CDR3 length equals 15 residues. With 8 bases removed from V and 0 bases from J, the gap between germline ends came to 14 bases. The CDR3 spells CASGEQFTSGNTIYF. CDR3 DNA sequence: TGTGCCAGCGGGGAGCAATTCACCTCTGGAAACACCATATATTTT.

This clonotype was seen at least ten times. CDR3 protein: CSVEDLQRQGRSEQYF. As DNA, the CDR3 is TGCAGCGTTGAAGATCTTCAGCGGCAGGGCCGCAGCGAGCAGTACTTC. V and J are TRBV29-1 and TRBJ2-7; either TRBD1 or TRBD2 may fit D (5 bases each). From germline, CDR1 is SQVTM and CDR2 ANQGSEA. The CDR3 has 16 amino acids. V was clipped by 0 bases and J by 6 bases, with 21 bases between them.

The sample holds many counts of this clonotype. V usage is TRBV4-1 and J usage is TRBJ2-7; D gene unclear. V was trimmed by 1 base and J by 0 bases, leaving 10 bases between them. This CDR3 spans 15 amino acids. Germline V gene lookup returns CDR1 MGHRA and CDR2 YSYEKL. CDR3 sequence (DNA): TGCGCCAGCAGCCAAGTAAGCACCGACTCCTACGAGCAGTACTTC. Protein sequence: CASSQVSTDSYEQYF.

This clonotype has ten or more counts. The J gene is TRBJ2-3, the V gene TRBV7-9; D unclear. The CDR3 runs to 15 residues. CDR1 and CDR2 from the germline V gene are SEHNR and FQNEAQ (reference sequence). Trimming removed 2 bases at V and 4 bases at J, with 13 bases between. CDR3 region: CASSLFSTGADTQYF. The CDR3 DNA reads as TGTGCCAGCAGCTTATTCAGTACCGGCGCAGATACGCAGTATTTT.

This clonotype was seen repeatedly, ten times or more. V gene TRBV11-1 combines with J gene TRBJ2-5; 7 bases agree with TRBD1. CDR3 size: 16 residues. Germline CDR1 and CDR2: SGHAT and FQDESV (reference sequence). J was trimmed by 1 base and V by 4 bases; bases with no gene match: 9. The CDR3 here is CASSSVRTGVQETQYF. The CDR3 region has the DNA TGTGCCAGCAGCTCCGTAAGGACAGGAGTCCAAGAGACCCAGTACTTC.

This clonotype showed up many times. The genes are TRBV3-1 and TRBJ2-2; the D gene is possibly TRBD1 (5 bases). Per germline, CDR1 LGHDT and CDR2 YNNKEL (reference sequence). The V gene lost 4 bases and the J gene lost 4 bases, with 10 bases spanning the gap. The CDR3 sequence is 14 residues long. In nucleotides, the CDR3 is TGTGCCAGCAGCCCGGACACTTTCACCGGGGAGCTGTTTTTT. Translation gives CASSPDTFTGELFF.

V is TRBV7-9 and J is TRBJ1-5; D gene ambiguous. The CDR3 spans 15 residues. From germline, CDR1 is SEHNR and CDR2 FQNEAQ (reference sequence). With 1 base removed from V and 2 bases from J, the gap between germline ends came to 9 bases. The CDR3 nucleotides read TGTGCCAGCAGCTTAGTTGGCGGGGGCAATCAGCCCCAGCATTTT. The encoded protein is CASSLVGGGNQPQHF.

Many counts were recorded for this clonotype. The chain carries TRBV7-9 and TRBJ2-4; D remains unclear. There are 15 residues in the CDR3. The germline gives CDR1 SEHNR, CDR2 FQNEAQ (reference sequence). Trimming stripped 2 bases from V and 0 bases from J, with 8 bases between. CDR3 loop: CASSLRSLAKNIQYF. The CDR3 nucleotides are TGTGCCAGCAGCTTACGGAGCCTAGCCAAAAACATTCAGTACTTC.

This clonotype came up a few times. The rearrangement links TRBV24-1 to TRBJ2-5, with 8 nucleotides matching TRBD1. J was trimmed by 2 bases and V by 4 bases; bases with no gene match: 5. The CDR3 runs 15 residues. CDR1 KGHDR and CDR2 SFDVKD come from the germline V gene. The CDR3 loop reads CATSDSGTGQETQYF. CDR3 nucleotide sequence: TGTGCCACCAGTGACTCCGGGACAGGTCAAGAGACCCAGTACTTC.

This clonotype was found many times. This sequence joins TRBV7-6 and TRBJ1-4; D unresolved. The V and J ends lost 4 bases and 4 bases respectively, with 7 bases between them. Germline V CDR1 and CDR2: SGHVS, FNYEAQ. The CDR3 covers 13 residues. The CDR3 loop is CASSSEDNEKLFF. CDR3 nucleotide sequence: TGTGCCAGCAGCTCGGAGGATAATGAAAAACTGTTTTTT.

This clonotype was detected ten times or more. This chain links TRBV20-1 with TRBJ1-4, with D possibly being TRBD1 (6 bases). The CDR3 runs to 18 residues. With 4 bases removed from V and 0 bases from J, the gap between germline ends came to 21 bases. The germline V gene has CDR1 DFQATT and CDR2 SNEGSKA (reference sequence). For the CDR3, the DNA is TGCAGTGCTACTACCCCAGGGACATCCTCTGCAACTAATGAAAAACTGTTTTTT. It translates to CSATTPGTSSATNEKLFF.

There are a few counts of this clonotype. The chain has TRBV7-2 and TRBJ1-3; D is perhaps TRBD1 (5 bases). CDR1 is SGHTA, CDR2 FQGNSA, per germline. The V end was cut by 5 bases, the J end by 2 bases, with 16 bases between. CDR3 length equals 16 residues. The CDR3 sequence is CASSRRDQRTGNTIYF. The CDR3 DNA follows: TGTGCCAGCAGCAGACGGGACCAACGGACTGGAAACACCATATATTTT.

This clonotype has just a few counts. The chain is built from TRBV7-2 and TRBJ2-7; D unresolved. This CDR3 contains 15 residues. The V and J ends lost 1 base and 2 bases respectively, with 12 bases between them. Germline V gene sequence: CDR1 SGHTA, CDR2 FQGNSA. This CDR3 reads CASSLESVPTYEQYF. The DNA of the CDR3 is TGTGCCAGCAGCTTAGAGAGTGTACCCACCTACGAGCAGTACTTC.

The chain recombines TRBV19 with TRBJ2-7; no definite D call. V was pared by 7 bases and J by 0 bases, with 10 bases between. CDR3 size: 13 residues. The germline gives CDR1 LNHDA, CDR2 SQIVND (reference sequence). The CDR3, as DNA: TGTGCCAGTAACAGCTTAACCTCCTACGAGCAGTACTTC. Encoded protein: CASNSLTSYEQYF. The full variable domain, completed using reference TRBV19 and TRBJ2-7, is DGGITQSPKYLFRKEGQNVTLSCEQNLNHDAMYWYRQDPGQGLRLIYYSQIVNDFQKGDIAEGYSVSREKKESFPLTVTSAQKNPTAFYLCASNSLTSYEQYFGPGTRLTVT.

The chain joins TRBV11-1 to TRBJ2-2; D is unclear. The CDR3 has 13 residues. CDR1 SGHAT and CDR2 FQDESV come from the germline V gene (reference sequence). V lost 3 bases and J 0 bases, leaving 2 bases between the germline ends. As DNA, the CDR3 is TGTGCCAGCAGCTTGACGAACACCGGGGAGCTGTTTTTT. Amino acids: CASSLTNTGELFF.

The chain employs TRBV7-2 and TRBJ2-1, with TRBD1 matching over 7 bases. This CDR3 has 13 amino acids. The trim removed 5 bases at V and 5 bases at J, leaving 3 bases unmatched. Germline values: CDR1 SGHTA, CDR2 FQGNSA. The CDR3 region is CASSQTGDNEQFF. Here the CDR3 DNA reads TGTGCCAGCAGCCAAACAGGGGACAATGAGCAGTTCTTC.